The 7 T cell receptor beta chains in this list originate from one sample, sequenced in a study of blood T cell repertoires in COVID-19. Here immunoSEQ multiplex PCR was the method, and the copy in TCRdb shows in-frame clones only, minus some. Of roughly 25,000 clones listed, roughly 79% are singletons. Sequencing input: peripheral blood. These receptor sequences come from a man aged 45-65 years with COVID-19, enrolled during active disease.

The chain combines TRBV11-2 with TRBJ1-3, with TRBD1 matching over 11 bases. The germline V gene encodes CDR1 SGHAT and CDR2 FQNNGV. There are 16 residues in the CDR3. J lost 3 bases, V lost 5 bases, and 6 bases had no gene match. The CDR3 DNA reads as TGTGCCAGCAGCCCAAGGACAGGGGGCAGTGGAAACACCATATATTTT. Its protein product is CASSPRTGGSGNTIYF.

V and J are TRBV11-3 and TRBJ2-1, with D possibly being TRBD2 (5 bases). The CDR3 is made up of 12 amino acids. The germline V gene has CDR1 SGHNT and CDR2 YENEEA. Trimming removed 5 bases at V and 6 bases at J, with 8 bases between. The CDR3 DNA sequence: TGTGCCAGCAGCCAAACTAGCAATGAGCAGTTCTTC. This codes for CASSQTSNEQFF.

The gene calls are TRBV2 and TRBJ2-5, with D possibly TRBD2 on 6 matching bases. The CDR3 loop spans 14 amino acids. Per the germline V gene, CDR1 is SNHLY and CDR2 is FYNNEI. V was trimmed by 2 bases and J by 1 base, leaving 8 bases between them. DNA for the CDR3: TGTGCCAGCAGTGAACCCGGGGGCCAAGAGACCCAGTACTTC. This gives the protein CASSEPGGQETQYF.

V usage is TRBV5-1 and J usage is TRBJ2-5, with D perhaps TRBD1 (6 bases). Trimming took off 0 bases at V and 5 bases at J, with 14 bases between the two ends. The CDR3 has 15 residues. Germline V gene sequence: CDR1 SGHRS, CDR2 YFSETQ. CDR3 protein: CASSLALGAAETQYF. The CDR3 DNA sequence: TGCGCCAGCAGCTTGGCCTTGGGGGCGGCGGAGACCCAGTACTTC.

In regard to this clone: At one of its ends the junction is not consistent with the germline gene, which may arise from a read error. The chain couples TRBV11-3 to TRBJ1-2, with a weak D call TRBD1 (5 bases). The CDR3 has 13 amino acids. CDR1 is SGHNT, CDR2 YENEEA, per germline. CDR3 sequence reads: CADPRGGGLFTNF. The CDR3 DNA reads TGTGCCGACCCCCGTGGGGGGGGTTTGTTCACCAACTTC.

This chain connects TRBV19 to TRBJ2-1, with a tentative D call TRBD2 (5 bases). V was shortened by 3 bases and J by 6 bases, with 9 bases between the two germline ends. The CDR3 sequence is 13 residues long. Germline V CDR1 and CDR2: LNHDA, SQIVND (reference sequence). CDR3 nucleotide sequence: TGTGCCAGTAGTATCGGGCTAGCCAATGAGCAGTTCTTC. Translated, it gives CASSIGLANEQFF.

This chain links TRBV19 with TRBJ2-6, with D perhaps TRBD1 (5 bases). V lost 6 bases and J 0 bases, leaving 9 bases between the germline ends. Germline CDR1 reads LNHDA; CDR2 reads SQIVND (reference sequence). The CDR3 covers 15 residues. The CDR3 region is CASRWGGSGANVLTF. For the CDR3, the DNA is TGTGCCAGTAGATGGGGCGGCTCTGGGGCCAACGTCCTGACTTTC.